Each of the 17 T cell receptor beta chains below was sequenced from the same sample in a study of shared clonotypes between healthy human individuals (dated by TCRdb to 2018 to 2020). The receptor library was made with the immunoSEQ multiplex PCR assay. TCRdb re-hosts the immuneACCESS table, in-frame sequences only. Its copies lack some clones; in the studies checked, an unresolved V gene accounts for under half of them, and the cause for the rest is not known. For this sample the table gives hundreds of thousands of clones, of which about 96% were detected only once. The top ten clones comprise about 0.12% of the sample. CD8 naive samples were obtained by positive selection for CCR7 among CD45RO-negative cells, yielding a CD45RA+CCR7+ population from which TemRA cells were excluded. The specimen was naive CD8+ T cells sorted from blood. The meaning of the sample's cell subset or site label: CD45RA+CCR7+. The receptors shown here come from a woman under 40 in good health.

The chain joins TRBV28 to TRBJ2-2; 8 positions agree with TRBD2. Unmatched junction bases numbered 10, after V lost 8 bases and J lost 8 bases. This CDR3 contains 14 residues. CDR1 MDHEN and CDR2 SYDVKM come from the germline V gene. CDR3 protein: CASLPPTGGGELFF. The DNA for the CDR3 is TGTGCCAGCCTCCCCCCAACGGGAGGGGGGGAGCTGTTTTTT.

V usage is TRBV13 and J usage is TRBJ2-1, with 8 bases identical to TRBD1. The germline V gene has CDR1 PRHDT and CDR2 FYEKMQ (reference sequence). There are 16 residues in the CDR3. The V and J ends lost 1 base and 11 bases, in that order; junction bases with no gene match: 13. CDR3 sequence reads: CASSLAGGERSLKQFF. As DNA, the CDR3 is TGTGCCAGCAGCTTAGCAGGGGGCGAGAGGTCACTGAAGCAGTTCTTC.

The gene calls are TRBV28 and TRBJ2-7, with a weak D call TRBD1 (5 bases). The CDR3 has 14 residues. Trimming took off 1 base at V and 3 bases at J, with 10 bases between the two ends. Germline CDR1 is MDHEN and CDR2 is SYDVKM. CDR3 nucleotides: TGTGCCAGCAGTTTATCAGGGTGGGTCTACGAGCAGTACTTC. Protein product: CASSLSGWVYEQYF.

The chain employs TRBV11-2 and TRBJ2-3; a possible D gene is TRBD1 (6 bases). Trimming pared 6 bases from V and 0 bases from J, leaving 13 bases between. The CDR3 consists of 15 residues. Germline V gene sequence: CDR1 SGHAT, CDR2 FQNNGV. CDR3 bases: TGTGCCAGCAGTCATCACAGGGATAGCACAGATACGCAGTATTTT. Its protein is CASSHHRDSTDTQYF.

Worth noting for this clone: Other DNA sequences in this sample translate to the same CDR3. This chain uses TRBV7-9 with TRBJ2-7; no clear D. Deletions cut 2 bases from V and 0 bases from J, with 5 bases between. This CDR3 region has 13 residues. Germline assignment: CDR1 SEHNR and CDR2 FQNEAQ (reference sequence). The CDR3 is CASSLSGSYEQYF. The CDR3 DNA reads TGTGCCAGCAGCTTATCCGGCTCCTACGAGCAGTACTTC.

The chain carries TRBV5-1 and TRBJ2-2, with TRBD2 matching over 7 bases. Germline V gene data show CDR1 as SGHRS and CDR2 as YFSETQ. V shed 0 bases, J shed 6 bases, and the junction held 8 bases outside the gene matches. The CDR3 is 16 residues long. This chain's CDR3 is CASSLVGLVLPGELFF. The CDR3 nucleotides are TGCGCCAGCAGCTTGGTAGGACTAGTTCTGCCCGGGGAGCTGTTTTTT.

Comments on this clone: Other DNA sequences in this sample translate to the same CDR3. This sequence joins TRBV27 and TRBJ2-5; TRBD1 agrees at 8 bases. CDR3 length: 15 amino acids. Germline lookup yields CDR1 MNHEY and CDR2 SMNVEV (reference sequence). V lost 2 bases to trimming and J lost 1 base; unmatched junction nucleotides: 3. The CDR3 spells CASSLVGTGQETQYF. DNA for the CDR3: TGTGCCAGCAGTTTAGTCGGGACAGGCCAAGAGACCCAGTACTTC.

The chain has TRBV5-4 and TRBJ1-1; no reliable D call. The CDR3 is 13 amino acids. Germline loops: CDR1 SGHNT, CDR2 YYREEE (reference sequence). V lost 0 bases and J 4 bases, leaving 7 bases between the germline ends. DNA for the CDR3: TGTGCCAGCAGCTTGGGTTTAGCCACTGAAGCTTTCTTT. The encoded protein is CASSLGLATEAFF.

This clone has just one count. The chain joins TRBV27 to TRBJ1-5, with D unresolved. The V end lost 2 bases, the J end lost 3 bases, and 5 bases lay between the germline ends. The CDR3 runs to 13 residues. The V gene's germline CDR1 is MNHEY and CDR2 SMNVEV (reference sequence). The CDR3 here is CASSLNDNQPQHF. CDR3 sequence (DNA): TGTGCCAGCAGTTTAAACGACAATCAGCCCCAGCATTTT.

This rearrangement joins TRBV27 to TRBJ2-2, with 13 bases fitting TRBD2. With 6 bases clipped from V and 5 bases from J, the junction kept 0 bases outside the gene matches. The CDR3 extends over 14 amino acids. From germline, CDR1 is MNHEY and CDR2 SMNVEV (reference sequence). This CDR3 is CASRTSGRTGELFF. CDR3 coding DNA: TGTGCCAGCAGGACTAGCGGGAGGACCGGGGAGCTGTTTTTT.

V usage is TRBV5-4 and J usage is TRBJ2-3, with D hard to call. Looked up from germline, CDR1 is SGHNT and CDR2 is YYREEE (reference sequence). The V and J ends lost 4 bases and 9 bases respectively, with 9 bases between them. The CDR3 is 11 residues long. In DNA form, the CDR3 reads TGTGCCAGCAGCGTCGGTTCGACGCAGTATTTT. Amino acid sequence: CASSVGSTQYF. The variable domain in full, with the rest retrieved from reference TRBV5-4 and TRBJ2-3, is ETGVTQSPTHLIKTRGQQVTLRCSSQSGHNTVSWYQQALGQGPQFIFQYYREEENGRGNFPPRFSGLQFPNYSSELNVNALELDDSALYLCASSVGSTQYFGPGTRLTVL.

Only one count was recorded for this clone. V usage is TRBV6-5 and J usage is TRBJ1-2; D gene unclear. Trimming shortened V by 5 bases and J by 3 bases, and 10 bases separated the two germline ends. CDR1 is MNHEY, CDR2 SVGAGI, per germline. This CDR3 region has 13 residues. The CDR3 sequence is CASSPGSYYGYTF. CDR3 coding DNA: TGTGCCAGCAGTCCCGGGTCCTACTATGGCTACACCTTC.

J is TRBJ1-3 and V is TRBV6-1; TRBD1 might be the D (6 bases). This CDR3 has 15 amino acids. V lost 6 bases to trimming and J lost 4 bases, with 16 bases between them. CDR1 is MNHNS and CDR2 is SASEGT in the germline V gene. The CDR3, as DNA: TGTGCCAGCAGGTGGACAGAAGGCTCCGGAAACACCATATATTTT. Translating gives CASRWTEGSGNTIYF.

CDR3 nucleotide sequence: TGTGCCAGCAGGACTCCGGGACACAGCTTCGGGACCCAGTACTTC. As protein: CASRTPGHSFGTQYF. The gene calls are TRBV6-5 and TRBJ2-5, with D possibly TRBD1 on 6 matching bases. CDR1 is MNHEY and CDR2 is SVGAGI in the germline V gene. The CDR3 covers 15 residues. Trimming pared 6 bases from V and 7 bases from J, leaving 21 bases between.

The V and J genes are TRBV27 and TRBJ2-1; possibly TRBD2 for D (5 bases). This CDR3 comprises 14 residues. Trimming cost V 2 bases and J 10 bases, with 15 bases left between them. Germline assignment: CDR1 MNHEY and CDR2 SMNVEV (reference sequence). CDR3 region: CASSLGLAVGEQFF. CDR3 in DNA: TGTGCCAGCAGTTTAGGCCTAGCAGTAGGGGAGCAGTTCTTC.

The chain couples TRBV27 to TRBJ1-5; D may be TRBD1 (5 bases). Per the germline V gene, CDR1 is MNHEY and CDR2 is SMNVEV (reference sequence). V was shortened by 1 base and J by 4 bases, with 11 bases between the two germline ends. CDR3 length: 15 residues. The CDR3: CASSLYPGSNQPQHF. CDR3 DNA: TGTGCCAGCAGTTTATACCCAGGGTCAAATCAGCCCCAGCATTTT.

V gene TRBV6-4 combines with J gene TRBJ1-2; D is unclear. Germline CDR1 is MRHNA and CDR2 is SNTAGT. Trimming removed 3 bases at V and 1 base at J, with 3 bases between. There are 12 residues in the CDR3. The CDR3: CASSDGNYGYTF. The CDR3 DNA follows: TGTGCCAGCAGTGATGGTAACTATGGCTACACCTTC.